What follows are 26 T cell receptor beta chains derived from one specimen sequenced in a study of human T cells and chemical hapten exposure. Stated time point: pre-sensitization, week 0. The treatment denotes: therapeutic diphenylcyclopropenone sensitization with weekly scalp DPC. TCRdb used MiXCR to reprocess the RACE reads, holding one entry per CDR3 protein. The sample consists of fewer than 350,000 distinct CDR3 sequences, around 7.3% of them appearing once. Here the sequenced sample was whole blood, taken in connection with sensitization to the hapten diphenylcyclopropenone (DPC). Receptors originate from a young man with alopecia areata. Some clones in this sample may be carry-over from other donors' samples.

DNA for the CDR3: TGCAGTGCTAGTGGGGGGCAGCACGGACCCTACGAGCAGTACTTC. Translated, it gives CSASGGQHGPYEQYF. The rearrangement uses TRBV20-1 and TRBJ2-7; D could derive from TRBD1 or TRBD2 (6 bases each). Germline V gene sequence: CDR1 DFQATT, CDR2 SNEGSKA (reference sequence). The V gene lost 3 bases and the J gene lost 2 bases, with 17 bases spanning the gap. This CDR3 is built from 15 residues.

J is TRBJ1-1 and V is TRBV28; D not certain. The CDR3 totals 14 residues. Trimming cost V 6 bases and J 0 bases, with 11 bases left between them. CDR1 is MDHEN, CDR2 SYDVKM, per germline. CDR3 protein: CASRTETVNTEAFF. CDR3 DNA sequence: TGTGCCAGCAGGACTGAGACGGTGAACACTGAAGCTTTCTTT.

This clonotype was counted between two and nine times. The chain couples TRBV27 to TRBJ2-5; the D is unclear. The CDR3 totals 13 residues. The V gene's germline CDR1 is MNHEY and CDR2 SMNVEV (reference sequence). The germline V and J ends were trimmed by 3 bases and 5 bases, with 10 bases remaining between them. The CDR3 region is CASSLWVGETQYF. CDR3 nucleotides: TGTGCCAGCAGTTTGTGGGTCGGCGAGACCCAGTACTTC.

This clonotype was counted a few times. The rearrangement joins TRBV7-3 to TRBJ2-3; 7 positions match TRBD2. V trimming: 1 base; J trimming: 3 bases; junction bases outside the gene matches: 1. This CDR3 contains 14 residues. Germline CDR1 reads SGHTA; CDR2 reads FQGTGA. The CDR3 nucleotides are TGTGCCAGCAGCTTAAACGGGAGGACAGATACGCAGTATTTT. Its protein product is CASSLNGRTDTQYF.

The chain is built from TRBV20-1 and TRBJ2-7; perhaps TRBD2 as D (6 bases). V was trimmed by 3 bases and J by 2 bases, leaving 8 bases between them. This CDR3 region has 12 residues. Germline V gene data show CDR1 as DFQATT and CDR2 as SNEGSKA (reference sequence). CDR3: CSAREGTYEQYV. The CDR3 DNA follows: TGCAGTGCTAGGGAGGGGACCTACGAGCAGTACGTC.

The V call is TRBV11-2, the J call TRBJ2-3; TRBD2 might be the D (6 bases). Trimming shortened V by 5 bases and J by 2 bases, and 17 bases separated the two germline ends. The CDR3 covers 16 residues. Germline V gene lookup returns CDR1 SGHAT and CDR2 FQNNGV. The CDR3 reads CASSPRMGGITDTQYF. CDR3 sequence (DNA): TGTGCCAGCAGCCCTCGTATGGGGGGAATCACAGATACGCAGTATTTT.

The CDR3 loop reads CASSYSRGRGQPQHF. The CDR3 nucleotides are TGTGCCAGCAGTTACTCACGGGGGCGCGGGCAGCCCCAGCATTTT. The chain carries TRBV6-2 or TRBV6-3 and TRBJ1-5, with TRBD1 as a possible D gene (6 bases). In germline, CDR1 is MNHEY, CDR2 SVGEGT. This CDR3 has 15 residues. V was pared by 0 bases and J by 7 bases, with 13 bases between.

V gene TRBV6-6 combines with J gene TRBJ1-5, with unresolved D. Trimming shortened V by 2 bases and J by 3 bases, and 8 bases separated the two germline ends. Germline CDR1 reads MNHNY; CDR2 reads SVGAGI (reference sequence). The CDR3 sequence is 14 residues long. The CDR3 loop reads CASSYPGFNQPQHF. DNA for the CDR3: TGTGCCAGCAGTTACCCCGGATTCAATCAGCCCCAGCATTTT.

V usage is TRBV5-5 and J usage is TRBJ1-2; 7 bases are a match to TRBD1. The CDR3 covers 16 residues. The V and J ends lost 3 bases and 2 bases, in that order; junction bases with no gene match: 10. Germline assignment: CDR1 SGHKS and CDR2 YYEKEE (reference sequence). CDR3 region: CASSSSLDRSNYGYTF. In nucleotides, the CDR3 is TGTGCCAGCAGCTCTAGTTTGGACAGGTCCAACTATGGCTACACCTTC. The full variable domain, rest sourced from reference TRBV5-5 and TRBJ1-2, is DAGVTQSPTHLIKTRGQQVTLRCSPISGHKSVSWYQQVLGQGPQFIFQYYEKEERGRGNFPDRFSARQFPNYSSELNVNALLLGDSALYLCASSSSLDRSNYGYTFGSGTRLTVV.

The table lists this clonotype with a few counts. This chain joins TRBV6-5 and TRBJ2-3; TRBD2 aligns across 8 bases. CDR1 is MNHEY and CDR2 is SVGAGI in the germline V gene. V shed 0 bases and J 5 bases; nucleotides not matched to a gene: 16. CDR3 length: 19 residues. The CDR3 DNA follows: TGTGCCAGCAGTTACTCGATCGGCGGGCGAGCGGGGGCGGGAGATACGCAGTATTTT. It specifies CASSYSIGGRAGAGDTQYF.

This clonotype was observed a handful of times. This rearrangement joins TRBV12-3 or TRBV12-4 to TRBJ1-2, with D possibly being TRBD1 (5 bases). This CDR3 region has 21 residues. V lost 5 bases, J lost 4 bases, and 35 bases lay in between. The CDR3: CASSAYYLLSPREPRGYGYTF. The CDR3 nucleotides read TGTGCCAGCAGTGCCTATTACCTTCTTTCCCCCCGGGAACCGAGGGGCTATGGCTACACCTTC.

The chain recombines TRBV29-1 with TRBJ2-2; D is ambiguous. The length of the CDR3 is 14 residues. From germline, CDR1 is SQVTM and CDR2 ANQGSEA. Trimming removed 6 bases from V and 4 bases from J, with 15 bases in between. Here the CDR3 reads CSVRLGKGTGELFF. The CDR3 DNA reads as TGCAGCGTCCGGTTAGGGAAGGGCACCGGGGAGCTGTTTTTT.

This clonotype has only a few counts. J is TRBJ1-1 and V is TRBV18; D possibly corresponds to TRBD1 (6 bases). The CDR3 spans 15 residues. Trimming pared 3 bases from V and 1 base from J, leaving 12 bases between. CDR1 KGHSH and CDR2 LQKENI come from the germline V gene. The CDR3 bases are TGTGCCAGCTCACCCACAGGGCCCAAGAACACTGAAGCTTTCTTT. Amino acid sequence: CASSPTGPKNTEAFF.

This clonotype came up a few times. This rearrangement joins TRBV12-3 or TRBV12-4 to TRBJ2-1, with D perhaps assigned TRBD1 or TRBD2 (5 bases each). V dropped 7 bases and J dropped 2 bases, with 12 bases sitting between them. The CDR3 runs to 14 residues. CDR3 DNA: TGTGCCAGCACGACCGGGGCACCCTACAATGAGCAGTTCTTC. Amino acids: CASTTGAPYNEQFF.

This clonotype was seen more than once but under ten times. The chain recombines TRBV4-1 with TRBJ1-1; no clear D gene. V was pared by 1 base and J by 7 bases, with 16 bases between. CDR3 size: 15 residues. Germline V gives CDR1 MGHRA, CDR2 YSYEKL. The CDR3 bases are TGCGCCAGCAGCCAAGTGTTAGCGTTCTTAGTTGAAGCTTTCTTT. Protein sequence: CASSQVLAFLVEAFF.

In this sample, this clonotype turned up a few times. V gene TRBV10-3 combines with J gene TRBJ1-1; D call uncertain. The CDR3 runs to 13 residues. Trimming removed 5 bases from V and 1 base from J, with 8 bases in between. Germline CDR1 is ENHRY and CDR2 is SYGVKD. The CDR3 sequence is CAISPAGNTEAFF. CDR3 DNA: TGTGCCATCAGTCCAGCAGGGAACACTGAAGCTTTCTTT.

The chain has TRBV27 and TRBJ1-6, with a possible D match to TRBD1 (6 bases). The CDR3 extends over 14 amino acids. V gave up 2 bases and J gave up 11 bases, with 13 bases separating them. Germline V gene data show CDR1 as MNHEY and CDR2 as SMNVEV (reference sequence). The CDR3 sequence: CASSLKQGFTPLHF. In DNA form, the CDR3 reads TGTGCCAGCAGTTTAAAACAGGGATTTACACCCCTCCACTTT.

This clonotype was counted at least ten times. The chain combines TRBV7-9 with TRBJ2-1; D is uncertain. The CDR3 is 12 amino acids. V was trimmed by 6 bases and J by 10 bases, leaving 13 bases between them. Germline assignment: CDR1 SEHNR and CDR2 FQNEAQ (reference sequence). CDR3 loop: CASRLGAGEQFF. CDR3 DNA sequence: TGTGCCAGCAGGCTTGGAGCTGGAGAGCAGTTCTTC.

Of note for this clonotype: Given a much more abundant clone one base away, this may be a read error. The V call is TRBV20-1, the J call TRBJ2-7, with D unclear. This CDR3 is 13 amino acids long. Germline lookup yields CDR1 DFQATT and CDR2 SNEGSKA (reference sequence). V was shortened by 0 bases and J by 8 bases, with 14 bases between the two germline ends. The CDR3 loop reads CSARDSSKGQQYV. CDR3 sequence (DNA): TGCAGTGCTAGAGATTCCTCAAAGGGCCAGCAGTACGTC.

The gene calls are TRBV2 and TRBJ1-1; 9 bases agree with TRBD1. With 8 bases clipped from V and 5 bases from J, the junction kept 6 bases outside the gene matches. The CDR3 is 13 amino acids. CDR1 and CDR2 from the germline V gene are SNHLY and FYNNEI. CDR3 DNA sequence: TGTGCCAGCGTAGGACAGGGGAGGACTGAAGCTTTCTTT. The encoded protein is CASVGQGRTEAFF.

There are a few counts of this clonotype. CDR3 protein: CASSQDFSYYGYTF. The CDR3 DNA reads as TGTGCCAGCAGCCAAGATTTCAGTTACTATGGCTACACCTTC. V and J are TRBV14 and TRBJ1-2, with D hard to call. Trimming shortened V by 0 bases and J by 3 bases, and 8 bases separated the two germline ends. This CDR3 is built from 14 residues. CDR1 is SGHDN and CDR2 is FVKESK in the germline V gene. The full variable domain, rest sourced from reference TRBV14 and TRBJ1-2, is EAGVTQFPSHSVIEKGQTVTLRCDPISGHDNLYWYRRVMGKEIKFLLHFVKESKQDESGMPNNRFLAERTGGTYSTLKVQPAELEDSGVYFCASSQDFSYYGYTFGSGTRLTVV.

This chain connects TRBV9 to TRBJ1-5; perhaps TRBD1 as D (6 bases). In germline, CDR1 is SGDLS, CDR2 YYNGEE. The CDR3 covers 14 residues. Trimming shortened V by 0 bases and J by 5 bases, and 9 bases separated the two germline ends. Here the CDR3 DNA reads TGTGCCAGCAGCGTAGAAGGGGGACATCAGCCCCAGCATTTT. Translating gives CASSVEGGHQPQHF.

This clonotype was recorded only once. The chain is built from TRBV6-5 and TRBJ2-7; 11 bases are shared with TRBD1. This CDR3 is built from 15 residues. V was pared by 4 bases and J by 3 bases, with 5 bases of the junction left unmatched. The V gene's germline CDR1 is MNHEY and CDR2 SVGAGI. The CDR3 loop is CASSLDGTGGYEQYF. The CDR3 DNA reads as TGTGCCAGCAGTTTAGACGGGACAGGGGGCTACGAGCAGTACTTC.

This clonotype came up a few times. The chain uses TRBV5-4 and TRBJ1-4; unclear D gene. This CDR3 region has 14 residues. Germline CDR1 reads SGHNT; CDR2 reads YYREEE (reference sequence). Trimming cost V 2 bases and J 5 bases, with 10 bases left between them. The CDR3 protein is CASSFEQTNEKLFF. CDR3 nucleotides: TGTGCCAGCAGCTTCGAACAGACGAATGAAAAACTGTTTTTT.

In this sample, this clonotype turned up many times. The CDR3 sequence is CATQENTEAFF. As DNA, the CDR3 is TGTGCCACCCAAGAGAACACTGAAGCTTTCTTT. This chain uses TRBV7-3 with TRBJ1-1; unclear D gene. The CDR3 runs 11 residues. V was trimmed by 10 bases and J by 1 base, leaving 7 bases between them. Germline V gives CDR1 SGHTA, CDR2 FQGTGA.

Only a few counts were recorded for this clonotype. This chain joins TRBV7-2 and TRBJ2-3; possibly TRBD1 for D (5 bases). Germline CDR1 reads SGHTA; CDR2 reads FQGNSA. V dropped 5 bases and J dropped 4 bases, with 10 bases sitting between them. This CDR3 comprises 13 residues. The CDR3 region has the DNA TGTGCCAGCAGCGCCAGGGTGGCAGATACGCAGTATTTT. This sequence encodes CASSARVADTQYF. Looking up the rest from reference TRBV7-2 and TRBJ2-3 gives the full variable domain: GAGVSQSPSNKVTEKGKDVELRCDPISGHTALYWYRQSLGQGLEFLIYFQGNSAPDKSGLPSDRFSAERTGGSVSTLTIQRTQQEDSAVYLCASSARVADTQYFGPGTRLTVL.